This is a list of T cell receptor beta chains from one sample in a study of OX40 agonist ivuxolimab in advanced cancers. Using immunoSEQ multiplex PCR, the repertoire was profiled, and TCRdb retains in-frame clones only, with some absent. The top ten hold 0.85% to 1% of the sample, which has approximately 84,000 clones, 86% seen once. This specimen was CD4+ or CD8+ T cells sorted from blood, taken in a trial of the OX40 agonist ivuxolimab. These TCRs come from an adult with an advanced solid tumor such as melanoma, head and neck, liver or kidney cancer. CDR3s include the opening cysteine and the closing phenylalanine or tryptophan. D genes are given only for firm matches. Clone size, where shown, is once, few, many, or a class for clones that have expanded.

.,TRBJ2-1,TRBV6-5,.,TGTGCCAGCAGTTACTCGGTTTTGGATGAGCAGTTCTTC,CASSYSVLDEQFF
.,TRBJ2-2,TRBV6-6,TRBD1,TGTGCCAGCAGGCCGGGACAGGGGGTTGGCGGGGAGCTGTTTTTT,CASRPGQGVGGELFF
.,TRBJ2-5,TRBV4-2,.,TGTGCCAGCAGCCAAGACAGTTGGGAGACCCAGTACTTC,CASSQDSWETQYF
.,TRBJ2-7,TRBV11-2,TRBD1,TGTGCCAGCAGCTACGGGGACAGGGAGTACGAGCAGTACTTC,CASSYGDREYEQYF
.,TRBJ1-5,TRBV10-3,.,TGTGCCATCAGTGTAGACAGAGAGAATCAGCCCCAGCATTTT,CAISVDRENQPQHF
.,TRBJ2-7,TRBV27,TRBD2,TGTGCCAGCAGACTGACTAGCGGCTACGAGCAGTACTTC,CASRLTSGYEQYF
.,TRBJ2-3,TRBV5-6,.,TGTGCCAGCAGCCGGACCCTAGGAACAGATACGCAGTATTTT,CASSRTLGTDTQYF
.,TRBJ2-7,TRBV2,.,TGTGCCAGCAGCGACGTGGGACGGACCGAGCAGTACTTC,CASSDVGRTEQYF
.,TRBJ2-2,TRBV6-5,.,TGTGCCAGCAGTCGCGCGACCACCGGGGAGCTGTTTTTT,CASSRATTGELFF
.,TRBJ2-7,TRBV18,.,TGTGCCAGCTCACCATCTTGGGGGTTCTACGAGCAGTACTTC,CASSPSWGFYEQYF
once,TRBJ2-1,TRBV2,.,TGTGCCAGCAGTTACCGTACCTCGGTCCCGAGCTCCTACAATGAGCAGTTCTTC,CASSYRTSVPSSYNEQFF
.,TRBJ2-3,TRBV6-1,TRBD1,TGTGCCAGCAGTGAAGAGGGGACAGGGACCGAAGCTAGCACAGATACGCAGTATTTT,CASSEEGTGTEASTDTQYF
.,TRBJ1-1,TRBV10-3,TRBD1,TGTGCCATCAGGGCAGGGGGCTTAAGCTTTGAAGCTTTCTTT,CAIRAGGLSFEAFF
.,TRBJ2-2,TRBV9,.,TGTGCCAGCTCGATGGGCTGGGCCACCGGGGAGCTGTTTTTT,CASSMGWATGELFF
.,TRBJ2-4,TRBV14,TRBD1,TGTGCCAGCAGCCCCCGGGACAGGGTCTTTAACATTCAGTACTTC,CASSPRDRVFNIQYF
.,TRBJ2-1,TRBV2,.,TGTGCCAGCAGTGAAAGGGGCCCCCCCTACAATGAGCAGTTCTTC,CASSERGPPYNEQFF
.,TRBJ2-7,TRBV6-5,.,TGTGCCAGCAGTTACTCGGAAGGGGTCGAGCAGTACTTC,CASSYSEGVEQYF